The next 12 T cell receptor beta chains were all read from a single sample in a study of long-term antiretroviral therapy in people with HIV. At survey level, the immunoSEQ assay was run in its v3.0 version. TCRdb keeps only in-frame clones here, not all; method: immunoSEQ multiplex PCR. The table lists roughly 25,000 clones, around 76% of them singletons, with about 5.2% in the top ten. Sample: unsorted PBMCs, taken 0.5 years after starting antiretroviral therapy. The receptor source for this set is a woman aged 35 to 49 with HIV.

In its sample, this clone was seen a few times. The J gene is TRBJ2-3, the V gene TRBV6-1; a possible D gene is TRBD1 (5 bases). The CDR3 extends over 13 amino acids. Between the trimmed V and J ends, which lost 4 bases and 7 bases, there was a span of 12 bases. The germline V gene has CDR1 MNHNS and CDR2 SASEGT. CDR3 region: CASSASGPYTQYF. The CDR3, as DNA: TGTGCCAGCAGTGCTTCAGGGCCATATACGCAGTATTTT.

The rearrangement joins TRBV28 to TRBJ1-2; 8 bases map to TRBD1. The length of the CDR3 is 16 residues. V shed 2 bases and J 4 bases; nucleotides not matched to a gene: 9. Looked up from germline, CDR1 is MDHEN and CDR2 is SYDVKM. The CDR3 bases are TGTGCCAGCAGTTTAGGTGCAGGGGGCGGGGTCTATGGCTACACCTTC. Translated, it gives CASSLGAGGGVYGYTF.

The gene calls are TRBV28 and TRBJ1-2; 7 bases map to TRBD1. The V and J ends lost 4 bases and 4 bases, in that order; junction bases with no gene match: 9. The CDR3 has 15 residues. Looked up from germline, CDR1 is MDHEN and CDR2 is SYDVKM. The chain's CDR3 is CASSSATGTAYGYTF. In nucleotides, the CDR3 is TGTGCCAGCAGTTCCGCCACCGGGACAGCCTATGGCTACACCTTC.

The chain links TRBV30 to TRBJ2-3; 12 positions match TRBD2. This CDR3 is built from 17 residues. V shed 5 bases, J shed 0 bases, and the junction held 9 bases outside the gene matches. CDR1 is GTSNPN, CDR2 SVGIG, per germline (reference sequence). As DNA, the CDR3 is TGTGCCTGGGATCTAGCGGGGGGGCGTCATAGCACAGATACGCAGTATTTT. It translates to CAWDLAGGRHSTDTQYF. Based on the CDR3 plus reference TRBV30 and TRBJ2-3, the full variable domain is SQTIHQWPATLVQPVGSPLSLECTVEGTSNPNLYWYRQAAGRGLQLLFYSVGIGQISSEVPQNLSASRPQDRQFILSSKKLLLSDSGFYLCAWDLAGGRHSTDTQYFGPGTRLTVL.

This chain connects TRBV30 to TRBJ2-3, with D maybe TRBD2 (5 bases). V dropped 0 bases and J dropped 2 bases, with 18 bases sitting between them. Germline lookup yields CDR1 GTSNPN and CDR2 SVGIG (reference sequence). The CDR3 is made up of 17 amino acids. CDR3 in DNA: TGTGCCTGGAGTGTACAAGGTATCGGGGAAATCACAGATACGCAGTATTTT. Translation: CAWSVQGIGEITDTQYF.

This chain uses TRBV5-1 with TRBJ2-3, with 14 bases that match TRBD2. The CDR3 covers 14 residues. The V gene's germline CDR1 is SGHRS and CDR2 YFSETQ. V trimming: 4 bases; J trimming: 9 bases; junction bases outside the gene matches: 4. This CDR3 reads CASSQGLAGATQYF. CDR3 nucleotide sequence: TGCGCCAGCAGCCAGGGACTAGCGGGGGCAACGCAGTATTTT.

The chain uses TRBV5-6 and TRBJ2-1, with D maybe TRBD1 (6 bases). This CDR3 is 11 amino acids long. Germline V gene sequence: CDR1 SGHDT, CDR2 YYEEEE. Trimming cost V 3 bases and J 13 bases, with 11 bases left between them. The CDR3 is CASSSGTPQFF. CDR3 nucleotide sequence: TGTGCCAGCAGCTCCGGGACACCCCAGTTCTTC.

This rearrangement joins TRBV7-2 to TRBJ2-2; 8 bases line up with TRBD2. The germline gives CDR1 SGHTA, CDR2 FQGNSA. The length of the CDR3 is 18 residues. V trimming: 3 bases; J trimming: 6 bases; junction bases outside the gene matches: 15. CDR3 bases: TGTGCCAGCAGCTTCTACCCTCCCGGGGGGGCCTCGGCCGGGGAGCTGTTTTTT. Amino acids: CASSFYPPGGASAGELFF. Full variable domain (missing parts from reference TRBV7-2 and TRBJ2-2): GAGVSQSPSNKVTEKGKDVELRCDPISGHTALYWYRQSLGQGLEFLIYFQGNSAPDKSGLPSDRFSAERTGGSVSTLTIQRTQQEDSAVYLCASSFYPPGGASAGELFFGEGSRLTVL.

The chain combines TRBV19 with TRBJ1-1; no definite D call. CDR3 length: 11 residues. Deletions cut 5 bases from V and 1 base from J, with 2 bases between. CDR1 is LNHDA and CDR2 is SQIVND in the germline V gene (reference sequence). As DNA, the CDR3 is TGTGCCAGTAGTTGGAACACTGAAGCTTTCTTT. The encoded protein is CASSWNTEAFF. Full variable domain (rest looked up from reference TRBV19 and TRBJ1-1): DGGITQSPKYLFRKEGQNVTLSCEQNLNHDAMYWYRQDPGQGLRLIYYSQIVNDFQKGDIAEGYSVSREKKESFPLTVTSAQKNPTAFYLCASSWNTEAFFGQGTRLTVV.

The CDR3 DNA is TGCAGCGTTGCGAACACCGGGGAGCTGTTTTTT. It codes for CSVANTGELFF. The rearrangement links TRBV29-1 to TRBJ2-2; D is uncertain. The CDR3 is 11 amino acids. Germline assignment: CDR1 SQVTM and CDR2 ANQGSEA. The ends were cut back, 4 bases at V and 0 bases at J, with 0 bases in the middle.

CDR3 in DNA: TGTGCCAGCAGCACCCAAACAGGGTTTGGAAACACCATATATTTT. Translated, it gives CASSTQTGFGNTIYF. The V call is TRBV5-6, the J call TRBJ1-3; tentatively, D is TRBD1 (6 bases). Germline V gene lookup returns CDR1 SGHDT and CDR2 YYEEEE. CDR3 length equals 15 residues. Trimming shortened V by 4 bases and J by 3 bases, and 14 bases separated the two germline ends.

The rearrangement links TRBV29-1 to TRBJ2-1; 16 positions agree with TRBD2. The CDR3 has 16 amino acids. The J segment lost 5 bases and the V segment lost 2 bases, leaving 3 bases of the junction unmatched. Germline V gives CDR1 SQVTM, CDR2 ANQGSEA. The CDR3 DNA reads TGCAGCGTTGAATGGGGGACTAGCGGGGGGGACAATGAGCAGTTCTTC. This sequence encodes CSVEWGTSGGDNEQFF.